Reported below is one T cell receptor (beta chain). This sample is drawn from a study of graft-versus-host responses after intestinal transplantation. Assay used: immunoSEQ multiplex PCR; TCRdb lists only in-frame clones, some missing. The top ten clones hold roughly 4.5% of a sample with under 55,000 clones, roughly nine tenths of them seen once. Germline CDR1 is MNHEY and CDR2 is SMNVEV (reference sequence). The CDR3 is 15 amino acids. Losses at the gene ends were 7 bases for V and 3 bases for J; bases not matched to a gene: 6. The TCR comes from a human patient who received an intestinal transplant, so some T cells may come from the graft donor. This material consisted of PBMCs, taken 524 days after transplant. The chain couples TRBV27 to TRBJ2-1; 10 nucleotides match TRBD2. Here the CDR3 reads CASTPGTSVYNEQFF. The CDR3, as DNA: TGTGCCAGCACCCCGGGGACTAGCGTCTACAATGAGCAGTTCTTC.